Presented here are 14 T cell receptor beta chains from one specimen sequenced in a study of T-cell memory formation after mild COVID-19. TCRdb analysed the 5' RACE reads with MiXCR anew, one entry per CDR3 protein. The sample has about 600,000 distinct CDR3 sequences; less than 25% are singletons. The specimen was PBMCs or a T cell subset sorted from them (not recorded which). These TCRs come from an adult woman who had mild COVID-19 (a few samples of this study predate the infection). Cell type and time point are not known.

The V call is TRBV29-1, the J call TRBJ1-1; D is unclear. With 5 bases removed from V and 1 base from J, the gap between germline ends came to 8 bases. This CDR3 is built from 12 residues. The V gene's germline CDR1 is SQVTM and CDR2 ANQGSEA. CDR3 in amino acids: CSVLRKNTEAFF. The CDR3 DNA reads TGCAGCGTTCTCAGGAAGAACACTGAAGCTTTCTTT.

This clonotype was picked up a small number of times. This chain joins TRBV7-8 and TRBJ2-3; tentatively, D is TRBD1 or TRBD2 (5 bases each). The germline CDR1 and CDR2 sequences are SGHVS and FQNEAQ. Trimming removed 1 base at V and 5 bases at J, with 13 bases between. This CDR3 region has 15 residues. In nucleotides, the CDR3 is TGTGCCAGCAGCTTAGGCGGACCGAGGGGAGATACGCAGTATTTT. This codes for CASSLGGPRGDTQYF.

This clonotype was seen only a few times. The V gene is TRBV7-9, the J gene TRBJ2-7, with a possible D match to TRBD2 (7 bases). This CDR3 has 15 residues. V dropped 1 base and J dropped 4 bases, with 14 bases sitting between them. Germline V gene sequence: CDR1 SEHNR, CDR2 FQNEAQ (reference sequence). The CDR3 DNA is TGTGCCAGCAGCTTAGGGGAGGGGGAGCGGTACGAGCAGTACTTC. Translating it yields CASSLGEGERYEQYF. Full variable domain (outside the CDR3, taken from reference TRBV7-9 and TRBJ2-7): DTGVSQNPRHKITKRGQNVTFRCDPISEHNRLYWYRQTLGQGPEFLTYFQNEAQLEKSRLLSDRFSAERPKGSFSTLEIQRTEQGDSAMYLCASSLGEGERYEQYFGPGTRLTVT.

Here the CDR3 reads CSAAGLAEQFF. In nucleotides, the CDR3 is TGCAGTGCTGCGGGACTAGCGGAGCAGTTCTTC. J is TRBJ2-1 and V is TRBV20-1; 10 nucleotides match TRBD2. Trimming removed 5 bases from V and 10 bases from J; junction bases left unmatched: 2. CDR3 length equals 11 residues. The germline V gene has CDR1 DFQATT and CDR2 SNEGSKA (reference sequence).

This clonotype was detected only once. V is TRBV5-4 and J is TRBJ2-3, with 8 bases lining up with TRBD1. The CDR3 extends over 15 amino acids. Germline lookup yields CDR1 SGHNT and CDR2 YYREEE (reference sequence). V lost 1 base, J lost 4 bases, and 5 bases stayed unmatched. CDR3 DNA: TGTGCCAGCAGCTTGACAGGGGGAAAGGCAGATACGCAGTATTTT. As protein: CASSLTGGKADTQYF.

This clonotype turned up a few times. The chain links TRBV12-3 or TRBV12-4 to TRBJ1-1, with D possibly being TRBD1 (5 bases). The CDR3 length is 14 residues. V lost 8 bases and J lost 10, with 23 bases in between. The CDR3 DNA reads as TGTGCCAGCTCCTTTGGGGAGGGGCAGTGGGGAGCTTTCTTT. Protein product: CASSFGEGQWGAFF.

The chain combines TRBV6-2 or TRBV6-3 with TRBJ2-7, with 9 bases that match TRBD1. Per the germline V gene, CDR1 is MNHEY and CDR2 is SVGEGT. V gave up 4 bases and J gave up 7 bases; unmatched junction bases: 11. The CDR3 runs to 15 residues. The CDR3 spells CASSSRQGGYREQYF. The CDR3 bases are TGTGCCAGCAGTTCAAGACAGGGGGGCTATCGGGAGCAGTACTTC.

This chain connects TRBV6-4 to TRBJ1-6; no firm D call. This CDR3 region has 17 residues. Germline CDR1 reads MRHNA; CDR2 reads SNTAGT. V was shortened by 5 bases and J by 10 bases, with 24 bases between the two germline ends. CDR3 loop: CASSWGVGLAGPSPLHF. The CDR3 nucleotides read TGTGCCAGCAGTTGGGGTGTTGGTTTGGCCGGCCCGTCACCCCTCCACTTT.

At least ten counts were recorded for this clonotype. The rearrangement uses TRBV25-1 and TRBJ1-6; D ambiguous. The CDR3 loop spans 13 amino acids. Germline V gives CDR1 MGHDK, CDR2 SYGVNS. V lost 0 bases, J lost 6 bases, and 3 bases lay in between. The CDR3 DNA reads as TGTGCCAGCAGTGAATATCGTAATTCACCCCTCCACTTT. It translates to CASSEYRNSPLHF.

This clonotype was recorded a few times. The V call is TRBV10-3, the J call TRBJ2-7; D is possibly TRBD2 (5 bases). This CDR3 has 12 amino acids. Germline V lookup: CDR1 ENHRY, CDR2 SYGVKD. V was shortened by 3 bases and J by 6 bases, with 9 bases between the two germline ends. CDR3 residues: CAISERGSEQYF. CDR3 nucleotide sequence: TGTGCCATCAGTGAACGGGGTAGCGAGCAGTACTTC.

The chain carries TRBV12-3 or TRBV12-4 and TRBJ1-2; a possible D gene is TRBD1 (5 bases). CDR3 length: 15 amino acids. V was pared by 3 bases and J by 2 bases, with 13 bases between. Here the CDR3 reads CASSFGVGGNYGYTF. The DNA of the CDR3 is TGTGCCAGCAGTTTCGGGGTTGGGGGAAACTATGGCTACACCTTC.

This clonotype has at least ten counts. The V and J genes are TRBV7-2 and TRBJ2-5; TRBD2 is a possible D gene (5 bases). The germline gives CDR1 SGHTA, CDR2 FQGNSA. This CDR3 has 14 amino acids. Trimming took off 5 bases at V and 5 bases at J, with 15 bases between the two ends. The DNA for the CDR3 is TGTGCCAGCAGCCCTAGCCAGACGGGGGAGACCCAGTACTTC. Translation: CASSPSQTGETQYF.

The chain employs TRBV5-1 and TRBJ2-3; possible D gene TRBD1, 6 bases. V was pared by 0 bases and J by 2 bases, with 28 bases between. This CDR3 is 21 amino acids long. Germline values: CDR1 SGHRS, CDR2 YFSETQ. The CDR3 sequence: CASSLDPRGLDSTAHTDTQYF. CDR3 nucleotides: TGCGCCAGCAGCTTGGACCCCAGGGGCCTTGACTCCACTGCCCACACAGATACGCAGTATTTT.

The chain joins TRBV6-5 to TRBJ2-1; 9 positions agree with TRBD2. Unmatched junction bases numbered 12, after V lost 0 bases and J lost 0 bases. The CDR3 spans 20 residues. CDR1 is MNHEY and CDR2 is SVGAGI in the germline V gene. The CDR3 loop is CASSYSSPRTSGFSYNEQFF. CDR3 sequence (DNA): TGTGCCAGCAGTTACTCGAGTCCCCGAACTAGCGGGTTCTCCTACAATGAGCAGTTCTTC.